A single sample is the source of the 25 T cell receptor beta chains below, sequenced in a study of siplizumab effects on memory and regulatory T cells (dated by TCRdb to between 2017 and 2020). Library preparation was by the immunoSEQ multiplex PCR assay. TCRdb's version of the immuneACCESS table is confined to in-frame rearrangements and falls short of the full clone set. An unresolved V gene accounts for under half of the shortfall where checked; the remainder is of unknown origin. The sample has 90,000 to 95,000 clones on record, over 95% of them singletons. Of the sample, approximately 0.031% is held by the ten largest clones. The sequenced sample consisted of naive CD4+ T cells sorted from blood. The cell subset or site label on this specimen signifies: unstimulated naive T cells. The receptors were sampled from a human donor in good health.

V is TRBV7-3 and J is TRBJ2-7; D not resolved. This CDR3 region has 15 residues. V was pared by 2 bases and J by 5 bases, with 16 bases between. The V gene's germline CDR1 is SGHTA and CDR2 FQGTGA. CDR3 coding DNA: TGTGCCAGCAGCTTAGAAATGGCCAGTAGCCACGAGCAGTACTTC. This encodes CASSLEMASSHEQYF.

About this clone itself: A read error may produce the germline difference seen at one junction end. V and J are TRBV29-1 and TRBJ2-5; no firm D call. The CDR3 is made up of 14 amino acids. CDR1 SQVTM and CDR2 ANQGSEA come from the germline V gene. CDR3 sequence reads: CSVEKRVEQGTQYF. As DNA, the CDR3 is TGCAGCGTTGAAAAGCGAGTGGAACAAGGGACCCAGTACTTC.

The V call is TRBV5-4, the J call TRBJ2-5; D is ambiguous. CDR1 SGHNT and CDR2 YYREEE come from the germline V gene (reference sequence). CDR3 length: 15 amino acids. The V and J ends lost 2 bases and 0 bases respectively, with 11 bases between them. CDR3 region: CASSLPGLYQETQYF. CDR3 in DNA: TGTGCCAGCAGCTTACCGGGTTTGTACCAAGAGACCCAGTACTTC.

This clone was seen only once. This chain joins TRBV6-5 and TRBJ1-2; D possibly corresponds to TRBD1 (5 bases). V was shortened by 5 bases and J by 11 bases, with 21 bases between the two germline ends. From germline, CDR1 is MNHEY and CDR2 SVGAGI. This CDR3 is 14 amino acids long. CDR3 DNA sequence: TGTGCCAGCAGTACTTATCCCGGGACCCGGGGATACACCTTC. The encoded protein is CASSTYPGTRGYTF.

This chain connects TRBV7-9 to TRBJ2-3; 9 bases map to TRBD1. The V gene end was trimmed by 5 bases and the J gene end by 2 bases; junction bases not matched to a gene: 8. CDR3 length: 16 residues. Germline CDR1 is SEHNR and CDR2 is FQNEAQ (reference sequence). CDR3 sequence reads: CASSVGQGRDTDTQYF. DNA of the CDR3: TGTGCCAGCAGCGTTGGACAGGGGAGGGACACAGATACGCAGTATTTT.

The V gene is TRBV21-1, the J gene TRBJ2-7; TRBD1, the table's D call, was not compared with the DNA. TRBV21-1 represents a pseudogene. This CDR3 comprises 12 residues. For the CDR3, the DNA is TGTGCCAGGGGGACACAAACCTACGAGCAGTACTTC. The encoded protein is CARGTQTYEQYF.

This rearrangement joins TRBV7-9 to TRBJ1-4, with D perhaps matching TRBD1 (6 bases). Per the germline V gene, CDR1 is SEHNR and CDR2 is FQNEAQ (reference sequence). With 2 bases removed from V and 5 bases from J, the gap between germline ends came to 12 bases. This CDR3 contains 15 residues. CDR3: CASSLRVGQNEKLFF. The CDR3 DNA follows: TGTGCCAGCAGCTTAAGAGTTGGACAGAATGAAAAACTGTTTTTT.

V gene TRBV4-1 combines with J gene TRBJ2-3; TRBD2 agrees at 12 bases. The CDR3 loop spans 16 amino acids. J gave up 2 bases and V 3 bases, and 3 bases lay outside the gene matches. CDR1 is MGHRA, CDR2 YSYEKL, per germline. The CDR3 region has the DNA TGCGCCAGCAGCCATGGACTAGCGGGGTTCACAGATACGCAGTATTTT. As protein: CASSHGLAGFTDTQYF.

This rearrangement joins TRBV19 to TRBJ1-1, with D uncertain. Between the trimmed V and J ends, which lost 7 bases and 0 bases, there was a span of 12 bases. Germline assignment: CDR1 LNHDA and CDR2 SQIVND (reference sequence). CDR3 size: 14 residues. The DNA of the CDR3 is TGTGCCAGTAACATACGGGGTTTGAACACTGAAGCTTTCTTT. It specifies CASNIRGLNTEAFF.

The V gene is TRBV5-8, the J gene TRBJ1-2; D remains unclear. The germline V gene has CDR1 SGHTS and CDR2 YDEGEE. Trimming took 0 bases from V and 4 from J, leaving 13 bases between them. The CDR3 totals 15 residues. The CDR3 loop is CASSLVLSGLYGYTF. In DNA, the CDR3 is TGTGCCAGCAGCTTGGTGCTCTCGGGCCTCTATGGCTACACCTTC.

V and J are TRBV7-3 and TRBJ2-3; 9 bases match TRBD2. This CDR3 has 15 residues. Germline V gene lookup returns CDR1 SGHTA and CDR2 FQGTGA. V gave up 5 bases and J gave up 1 base; unmatched junction bases: 4. CDR3 nucleotides: TGTGCCAGCAGCCATAGCGGGGGACGCACAGATACGCAGTATTTT. Translating it yields CASSHSGGRTDTQYF.

The CDR3 nucleotides are TGTGCCAGCACCATTACGGGGCCGGGGGGGACCCAGTACTTC. It specifies CASTITGPGGTQYF. V and J are TRBV5-4 and TRBJ2-5, with TRBD2 matching 7 bases. V shed 6 bases and J 7 bases; nucleotides not matched to a gene: 12. The germline V gene encodes CDR1 SGHNT and CDR2 YYREEE (reference sequence). The length of the CDR3 is 14 residues.

This chain uses TRBV4-1 with TRBJ2-5, with D unclear. Germline V gene sequence: CDR1 MGHRA, CDR2 YSYEKL. The CDR3 is made up of 15 amino acids. Trimming removed 0 bases at V and 7 bases at J, with 15 bases between. This CDR3 is CASSQDPLTLGTQYF. For the CDR3, the DNA is TGCGCCAGCAGCCAAGATCCTCTTACACTTGGGACCCAGTACTTC.

The chain joins TRBV9 to TRBJ2-2; 8 bases align to TRBD2. Germline-derived CDR1 and CDR2 are SGDLS and YYNGEE. J gave up 8 bases and V 0 bases, and 6 bases lay outside the gene matches. This CDR3 spans 15 amino acids. As DNA, the CDR3 is TGTGCCAGCAGCGTAGAAAGTAGCGGGGCTGGGGAGCTGTTTTTT. It specifies CASSVESSGAGELFF.

The chain is built from TRBV18 and TRBJ1-2; TRBD1 aligns across 7 bases. Germline CDR1 reads KGHSH; CDR2 reads LQKENI. The CDR3 is 16 residues long. V shed 1 base and J 8 bases; nucleotides not matched to a gene: 13. The CDR3 DNA is TGTGCCAGCTCACCACGTGGAGGACAGGAATTCGGGGGCTACACCTTC. It specifies CASSPRGGQEFGGYTF.

The chain couples TRBV5-1 to TRBJ1-3; unclear D gene. The CDR3 is 17 residues long. Germline CDR1 and CDR2: SGHRS and YFSETQ. V lost 0 bases, J lost 2 bases, and 15 bases lay in between. The CDR3 DNA reads as TGCGCCAGCAGCTTGGCTCTCGGCCCGGGTACTGGAAACACCATATATTTT. Amino acids: CASSLALGPGTGNTIYF.

This chain links TRBV10-1 with TRBJ2-1; D is possibly TRBD1 (5 bases). V was cut by 4 bases and J by 4 bases, with 14 bases left in between. The length of the CDR3 is 15 residues. Germline CDR1 WNHNN, CDR2 SYGVQD (reference sequence). The CDR3 region has the DNA TGCGCCAGCAGTGTCGGGCCAGGGCAGTACAATGAGCAGTTCTTC. Amino acid sequence: CASSVGPGQYNEQFF.

This chain joins TRBV7-9 and TRBJ1-1; D unclear. The CDR3 runs to 10 residues. CDR1 and CDR2 (germline): SEHNR, FQNEAQ (reference sequence). Trimming took 5 bases from V and 5 from J, leaving 3 bases between them. The DNA for the CDR3 is TGTGCCAGCAGCGATACTGAAGCTTTCTTT. Protein sequence: CASSDTEAFF.

The chain couples TRBV7-9 to TRBJ1-2; D remains ambiguous. Between the trimmed V and J ends, which lost 5 bases and 8 bases, there was a span of 9 bases. Germline V gene sequence: CDR1 SEHNR, CDR2 FQNEAQ (reference sequence). CDR3 length equals 11 residues. The CDR3 here is CASSPYLGYTF. The CDR3 coding sequence is TGTGCCAGCAGCCCCTACTTGGGCTACACCTTC.

This chain connects TRBV4-3 to TRBJ2-1; TRBD2 aligns across 8 bases. The V segment lost 0 bases and the J segment 2 bases; nucleotides outside the gene matches: 3. CDR1 LGHNA and CDR2 YSLEER come from the germline V gene. This CDR3 has 16 residues. Here the CDR3 reads CASSQDLGGAYNEQFF. The CDR3 nucleotides read TGCGCCAGCAGCCAAGATCTCGGGGGGGCCTACAATGAGCAGTTCTTC.

This chain connects TRBV6-6 to TRBJ2-2; the D is unclear. The CDR3 is 11 residues long. Between the trimmed V and J ends, which lost 4 bases and 8 bases, there was a span of 5 bases. Germline values: CDR1 MNHNY, CDR2 SVGAGI (reference sequence). The CDR3 DNA is TGTGCCAGCAGTTCTATAGGGGAGCTGTTTTTT. It yields the protein CASSSIGELFF.

This clone was observed a single time. The chain employs TRBV18 and TRBJ2-6; the D is unclear. This CDR3 contains 14 residues. Between the trimmed V and J ends, which lost 2 bases and 4 bases, there was a span of 6 bases. From germline, CDR1 is KGHSH and CDR2 LQKENI. The CDR3: CASSPGVGANVLTF. The CDR3 DNA is TGTGCCAGCTCACCAGGGGTAGGGGCCAACGTCCTGACTTTC.

V is TRBV19 and J is TRBJ1-4, with D unclear. The CDR3 runs 14 residues. Trimming shortened V by 6 bases and J by 0 bases, and 8 bases separated the two germline ends. From germline, CDR1 is LNHDA and CDR2 SQIVND (reference sequence). CDR3 DNA: TGTGCCAGTAGGTACGAACCAACTAATGAAAAACTGTTTTTT. Translated: CASRYEPTNEKLFF.

This chain joins TRBV19 and TRBJ1-4, with D hard to call. The V end was cut by 5 bases, the J end by 0 bases, with 10 bases between. The CDR3 totals 15 residues. Germline lookup yields CDR1 LNHDA and CDR2 SQIVND (reference sequence). CDR3 sequence: CASSLTYSTNEKLFF. In DNA form, the CDR3 reads TGTGCCAGTAGTCTTACCTACTCAACTAATGAAAAACTGTTTTTT. Filled out from reference TRBV19 and TRBJ1-4, the complete variable domain reads DGGITQSPKYLFRKEGQNVTLSCEQNLNHDAMYWYRQDPGQGLRLIYYSQIVNDFQKGDIAEGYSVSREKKESFPLTVTSAQKNPTAFYLCASSLTYSTNEKLFFGSGTQLSVL.

The chain carries TRBV5-1 and TRBJ2-2, with D possibly TRBD1 on 5 matching bases. The CDR3 has 15 residues. The germline CDR1 and CDR2 sequences are SGHRS and YFSETQ. The ends were cut back, 4 bases at V and 1 base at J, with 11 bases in the middle. The CDR3 reads CASSPRTQNTGELFF. The CDR3 DNA sequence: TGCGCCAGCAGCCCACGGACACAGAACACCGGGGAGCTGTTTTTT.